This paragraph covers one T cell receptor beta chain sequence. The PCR used 60 Vbeta and 13 Jbeta primers. Some clones are missing from TCRdb's copy, which holds only in-frame ones; the method was immunoSEQ multiplex PCR. The table includes 110,000 or so clones, approximately 69% detected once. This sample stems from a study of cytomegalovirus exposure and HLA in healthy donors. On the study more broadly: The Caucasian-associated ancestry cluster held more than 80% of 300 to 500 genotyped donors.

The V gene's germline CDR1 is LNHNV and CDR2 YYDKDF (reference sequence). The CDR3 runs to 13 residues. Trimming stripped 5 bases from V and 1 base from J, with 8 bases between. The sequence was collected from a woman between 40 and 55 years old in good health and CMV-seropositive. The chain recombines TRBV15 with TRBJ1-1; a weak D match, TRBD1 (5 bases). Sequencing input: PBMCs. The CDR3: CATSATGNTEAFF. The CDR3 DNA reads TGTGCCACCAGCGCAACAGGGAACACTGAAGCTTTCTTT.